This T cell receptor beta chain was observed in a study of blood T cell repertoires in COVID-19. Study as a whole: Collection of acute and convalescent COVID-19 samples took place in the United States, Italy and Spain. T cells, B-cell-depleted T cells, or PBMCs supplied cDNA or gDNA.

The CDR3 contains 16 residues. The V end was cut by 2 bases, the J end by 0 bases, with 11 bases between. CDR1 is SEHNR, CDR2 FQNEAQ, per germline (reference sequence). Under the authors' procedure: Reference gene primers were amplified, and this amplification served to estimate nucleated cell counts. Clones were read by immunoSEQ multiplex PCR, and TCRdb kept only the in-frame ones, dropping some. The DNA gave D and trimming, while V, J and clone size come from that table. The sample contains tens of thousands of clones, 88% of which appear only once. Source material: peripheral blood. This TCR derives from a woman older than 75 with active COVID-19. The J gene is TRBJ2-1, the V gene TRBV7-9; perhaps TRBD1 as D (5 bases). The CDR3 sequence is CASSLRAGHSYNEQFF. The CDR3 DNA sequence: TGTGCCAGCAGCTTAAGGGCAGGGCACTCCTACAATGAGCAGTTCTTC.